This T cell receptor beta chain was captured by sequencing in a study of CD8 T cells in ankylosing spondylitis. Notes on this clonotype: The antigen is undetermined.

Using quantitative 5'-RACE with molecular barcodes, the authors made TCR beta libraries. TCRdb reanalysed the 5' RACE reads using MiXCR and keeps one entry per CDR3 protein. The table has a few hundred thousand distinct CDR3 sequences, around 16% seen once. Germline CDR1 reads MGHDK; CDR2 reads SYGVNS. This CDR3 comprises 16 residues. With 6 bases clipped from V and 2 bases from J, the junction kept 8 bases outside the gene matches. Findings of the study overall: Earlier studies detected some motif variants in reactive arthritis synovial fluid and blood. There was a TCR beta motif, made of several highly homologous variants, that appeared characteristic of ankylosing spondylitis blood. Disease-associated clonotypes exhibited CD8+ identity and were relatively infrequent in peripheral blood.

Source material: blood, either unsorted or a sorted T cell fraction (not recorded which). The gene calls are TRBV25-1 and TRBJ2-3; 10 positions agree with TRBD2. This clonotype was sampled from a male donor with ankylosing spondylitis. The chain's CDR3 is CASSPLAGELTDTQYF. DNA of the CDR3: TGTGCCAGCAGCCCGCTAGCGGGGGAGCTCACAGATACGCAGTATTTT.